This T cell receptor beta chain was captured by sequencing in a study of cytomegalovirus exposure and HLA in healthy donors. Study results and caveats: Cytomegalovirus status, reportedly, was diagnosed with high specificity and sensitivity by the classifier.

Details on this clone: The antigen is undetermined.

PCR involved 60 Vbeta and 13 Jbeta primers. Sequencing was performed with immunoSEQ multiplex PCR; in TCRdb, only in-frame clones are kept and a portion is missing. The data hold 99,000 or so clones, with roughly a tenth observed a single time. The germline gives CDR1 LGHNA, CDR2 YSLEER. This CDR3 is built from 16 residues. With 1 base removed from V and 0 bases from J, the gap between germline ends came to 13 bases. The chain couples TRBV4-3 to TRBJ2-7; D is uncertain. This sequence was found in a man aged 35-49 years in good health and CMV-seropositive. The sample consisted of PBMCs. This chain's CDR3 is CASSQGAAQSSYEQYF. CDR3 coding DNA: TGCGCCAGCAGCCAAGGTGCGGCTCAGAGCTCCTACGAGCAGTACTTC.